The present TCR beta chain was sequenced within a study of metastatic and nonmetastatic thyroid tumors. Study overall: Repertoire comparison spanned blood and tumor or nodule tissue of malignant and benign thyroid patients. Findings of the study overall: As reported, TCR beta diversity in blood and tumor was significantly higher in malignant thyroid tumors than in benign nodules.

Germline lookup yields CDR1 MNHEY and CDR2 SVGAGI. The CDR3 runs 18 residues. Thyroid surgery was performed in patients who had received no treatment beforehand. TCRdb re-clonotyped the PCR reads via MiXCR. Of about 38,000 clones in the sample, roughly half were seen once. Comment on this clone: Its antigen is not known. A junction end diverges from the germline sequence, so it may reflect a read error.

The sequencing sample was made of tumor tissue. This chain uses TRBV6-5 with TRBJ1-6; 7 bases are a match to TRBD1. The clonotype originates from a male donor with papillary thyroid cancer or a benign thyroid nodule (not recorded which). Some clones in this sample may be carry-over from other donors' samples. CDR3 protein: CASPSSEYETGYSSPLHF. CDR3 in DNA: TGTGCCAGCCCGAGCTCGGAGTACGAGACAGGGTATAGTTCACCCCTCCACTTT.